The 10 T cell receptor beta chains below come from one sample, sequenced in a study of long-term antiretroviral therapy in people with HIV. At the survey level, the v3.0 immunoSEQ assay was run. Sequencing used immunoSEQ multiplex PCR; TCRdb keeps in-frame clones, though not all of them. This sample carries 16,000 or so clones, more than 60% of them seen once, and the ten largest clones take around a fifth. Sequenced material: unsorted PBMCs, taken 2.1 years after starting antiretroviral therapy. These receptors came from a man in his forties with HIV.

This chain connects TRBV5-8 to TRBJ2-1; weak D call: TRBD2 (6 bases). The germline CDR1 and CDR2 sequences are SGHTS and YDEGEE. This CDR3 is built from 13 residues. V was cut by 3 bases and J by 4 bases, with 8 bases left in between. This CDR3 reads CASSSGLYNEQFF. The CDR3 nucleotides are TGTGCCAGCAGCTCGGGACTTTACAATGAGCAGTTCTTC.

This clone was recorded once. This chain joins TRBV5-1 and TRBJ1-4, with 8 bases identical to TRBD1. Germline CDR1 and CDR2: SGHRS and YFSETQ. This CDR3 has 15 residues. V shed 2 bases, J shed 6 bases, and the junction held 6 bases outside the gene matches. CDR3 in amino acids: CASSFQTGGDEKLFF. CDR3 DNA: TGCGCCAGCAGCTTCCAAACAGGGGGGGATGAAAAACTGTTTTTT.

V is TRBV4-1 and J is TRBJ2-1, with unresolved D. CDR3 length: 11 amino acids. Trimming pared 5 bases from V and 6 bases from J, leaving 5 bases between. CDR1 is MGHRA, CDR2 YSYEKL, per germline. CDR3 loop: CASSSGNEQFF. CDR3 nucleotide sequence: TGCGCCAGCAGCTCAGGCAATGAGCAGTTCTTC.

This chain connects TRBV6-5 to TRBJ1-1, with a tentative D call TRBD1 (6 bases). Germline-derived CDR1 and CDR2 are MNHEY and SVGAGI. The CDR3 totals 13 residues. Trimming left V 2 bases short and J 4 bases short, with 8 bases between. CDR3 residues: CASSYRGATEAFF. The CDR3 region has the DNA TGTGCCAGCAGTTACAGGGGGGCCACTGAAGCTTTCTTT.

The chain couples TRBV10-1 to TRBJ2-7, with D perhaps matching TRBD1 or TRBD2 (5 bases each). This CDR3 contains 13 residues. V was cut by 3 bases and J by 5 bases, with 11 bases left in between. CDR1 and CDR2 (germline): WNHNN, SYGVQD (reference sequence). CDR3 protein: CASSDEGSHEQYF. The CDR3 DNA sequence: TGCGCCAGCAGTGACGAGGGGTCGCACGAGCAGTACTTC.

The chain has TRBV9 and TRBJ1-6; D uncertain. Trimming left V 0 bases short and J 4 bases short, with 8 bases between. This CDR3 is built from 15 residues. Germline values: CDR1 SGDLS, CDR2 YYNGEE. CDR3 region: CASSVVPDYNSPLHF. The CDR3 DNA follows: TGTGCCAGCAGCGTAGTGCCGGATTATAATTCACCCCTCCACTTT.

This chain uses TRBV5-8 with TRBJ1-6, with 9 bases that match TRBD1. Per germline, CDR1 SGHTS and CDR2 YDEGEE. The CDR3 is made up of 14 amino acids. Germline trimming cut 4 bases from V and 11 bases from J; bases unmatched to any gene: 7. CDR3 sequence reads: CASSPGQGGPPLHF. The CDR3, as DNA: TGTGCCAGCAGCCCGGGACAGGGAGGACCACCCCTCCACTTT.

The CDR3 sequence: CASSYSMGGGTGELFF. CDR3 bases: TGTGCCAGCAGTTACTCGATGGGGGGCGGGACCGGGGAGCTGTTTTTT. The rearrangement joins TRBV6-5 to TRBJ2-2; either TRBD1 or TRBD2 may supply D (6 bases each). This CDR3 spans 16 amino acids. The germline gives CDR1 MNHEY, CDR2 SVGAGI. V lost 0 bases and J 5 bases, leaving 13 bases between the germline ends.

The rearrangement uses TRBV18 and TRBJ1-1; 11 positions match TRBD1. The CDR3 is made up of 14 amino acids. V shed 6 bases, J shed 6 bases, and the junction held 6 bases outside the gene matches. The germline V gene has CDR1 KGHSH and CDR2 LQKENI. Here the CDR3 reads CASSTKGQGAEAFF. CDR3 sequence (DNA): TGTGCCAGCTCCACCAAGGGACAGGGGGCTGAAGCTTTCTTT.

The CDR3 sequence: CAISESVGGNYNSPLHF. CDR3 DNA sequence: TGTGCCATCAGTGAGTCTGTAGGGGGTAATTATAATTCACCCCTCCACTTT. The V and J genes are TRBV10-3 and TRBJ1-6, with D perhaps matching TRBD1 (6 bases). Trimming left V 0 bases short and J 4 bases short, with 13 bases between. CDR1 and CDR2 (germline): ENHRY, SYGVKD. CDR3 length: 17 residues.